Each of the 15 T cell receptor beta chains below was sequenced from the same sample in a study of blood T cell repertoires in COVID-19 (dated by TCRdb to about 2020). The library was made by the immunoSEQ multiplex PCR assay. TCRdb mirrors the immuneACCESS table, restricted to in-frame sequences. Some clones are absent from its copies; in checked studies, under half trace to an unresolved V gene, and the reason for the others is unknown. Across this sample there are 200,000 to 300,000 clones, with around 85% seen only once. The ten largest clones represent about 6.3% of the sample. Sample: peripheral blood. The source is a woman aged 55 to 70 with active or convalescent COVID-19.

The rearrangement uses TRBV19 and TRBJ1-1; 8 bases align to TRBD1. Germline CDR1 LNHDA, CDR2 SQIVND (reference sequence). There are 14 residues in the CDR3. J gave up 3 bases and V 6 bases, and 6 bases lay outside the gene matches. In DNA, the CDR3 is TGTGCCAGTAGCCGAGGACAGGGCTACACTGAAGCTTTCTTT. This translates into CASSRGQGYTEAFF.

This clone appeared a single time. CDR3: CASSTQGVGEKLFF. For the CDR3, the DNA is TGTGCCAGCAGTACACAGGGGGTAGGAGAAAAACTGTTTTTT. V and J are TRBV28 and TRBJ1-4; TRBD1 aligns across 8 bases. The V and J ends lost 5 bases and 8 bases, in that order; junction bases with no gene match: 7. The CDR3 covers 14 residues. Germline V lookup: CDR1 MDHEN, CDR2 SYDVKM.

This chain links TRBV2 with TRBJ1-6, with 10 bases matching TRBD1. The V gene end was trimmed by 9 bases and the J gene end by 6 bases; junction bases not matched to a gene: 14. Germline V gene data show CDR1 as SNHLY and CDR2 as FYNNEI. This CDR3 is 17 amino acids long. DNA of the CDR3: TGTGCCAGAGACGGGACGACAGGGGGCCGAGGTAATTCACCCCTCCACTTT. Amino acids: CARDGTTGGRGNSPLHF.

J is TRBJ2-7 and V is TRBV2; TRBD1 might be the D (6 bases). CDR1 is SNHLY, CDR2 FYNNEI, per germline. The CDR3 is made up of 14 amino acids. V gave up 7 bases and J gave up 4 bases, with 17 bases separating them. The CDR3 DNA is TGTGCCAGCATGAGGACGGACAGCTCTTACGAGCAGTACGTC. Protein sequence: CASMRTDSSYEQYV.

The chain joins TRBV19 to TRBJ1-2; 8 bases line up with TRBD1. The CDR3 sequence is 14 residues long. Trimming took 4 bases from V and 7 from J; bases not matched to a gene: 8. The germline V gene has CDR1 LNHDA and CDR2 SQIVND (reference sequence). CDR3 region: CASSTTGVVGGYTF. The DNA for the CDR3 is TGTGCCAGTAGTACGACAGGGGTCGTAGGTGGCTACACCTTC. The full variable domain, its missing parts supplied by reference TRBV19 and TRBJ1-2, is DGGITQSPKYLFRKEGQNVTLSCEQNLNHDAMYWYRQDPGQGLRLIYYSQIVNDFQKGDIAEGYSVSREKKESFPLTVTSAQKNPTAFYLCASSTTGVVGGYTFGSGTRLTVV.

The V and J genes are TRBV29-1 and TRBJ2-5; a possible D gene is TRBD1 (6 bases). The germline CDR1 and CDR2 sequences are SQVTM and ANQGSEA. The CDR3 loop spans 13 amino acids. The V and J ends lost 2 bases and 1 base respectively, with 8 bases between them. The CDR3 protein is CSVEPGAQETQYF. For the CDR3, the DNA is TGCAGCGTTGAACCAGGGGCCCAAGAGACCCAGTACTTC. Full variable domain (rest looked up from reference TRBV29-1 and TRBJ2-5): SAVISQKPSRDICQRGTSLTIQCQVDSQVTMMFWYRQQPGQSLTLIATANQGSEATYESGFVIDKFPISRPNLTFSTLTVSNMSPEDSSIYLCSVEPGAQETQYFGPGTRLLVL.

DNA for the CDR3: TGTGCCAGCAGCTTGGGGACAGGGGACACTGAAGCTTTCTTT. Encoded protein: CASSLGTGDTEAFF. The chain uses TRBV7-9 and TRBJ1-1, with TRBD1 matching 10 bases. CDR3 length: 14 amino acids. The germline V gene encodes CDR1 SEHNR and CDR2 FQNEAQ (reference sequence). The J segment lost 3 bases and the V segment lost 3 bases, leaving 1 base of the junction unmatched.

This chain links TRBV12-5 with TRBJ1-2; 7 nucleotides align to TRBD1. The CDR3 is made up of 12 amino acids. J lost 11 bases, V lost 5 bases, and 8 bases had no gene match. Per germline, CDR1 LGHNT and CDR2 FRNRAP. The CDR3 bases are TGTGCTAGTGGTCCCGGGACAGCGTTTTACACCTTC. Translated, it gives CASGPGTAFYTF.

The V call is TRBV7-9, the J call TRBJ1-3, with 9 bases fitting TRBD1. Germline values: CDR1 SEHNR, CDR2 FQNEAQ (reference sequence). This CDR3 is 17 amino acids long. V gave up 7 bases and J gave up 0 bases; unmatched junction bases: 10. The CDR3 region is CASTAYRGRPSGNTIYF. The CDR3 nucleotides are TGTGCCAGCACCGCATACAGGGGGCGGCCCTCTGGAAACACCATATATTTT.

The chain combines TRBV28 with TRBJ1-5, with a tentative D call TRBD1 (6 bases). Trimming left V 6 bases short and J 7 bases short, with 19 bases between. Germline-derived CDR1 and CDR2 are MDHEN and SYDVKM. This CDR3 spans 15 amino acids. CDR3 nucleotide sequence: TGTGCCAGCAGCCGATCTGGAGGGGGAGGGCAGCCCCAGCATTTT. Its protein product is CASSRSGGGGQPQHF.

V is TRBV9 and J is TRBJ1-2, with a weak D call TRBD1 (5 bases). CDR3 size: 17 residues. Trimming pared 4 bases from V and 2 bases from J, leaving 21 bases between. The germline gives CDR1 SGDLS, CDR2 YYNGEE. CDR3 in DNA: TGTGCCAGCAGCCCCCTCGGGGGTAGAGCAATGAACTATGGCTACACCTTC. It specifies CASSPLGGRAMNYGYTF.

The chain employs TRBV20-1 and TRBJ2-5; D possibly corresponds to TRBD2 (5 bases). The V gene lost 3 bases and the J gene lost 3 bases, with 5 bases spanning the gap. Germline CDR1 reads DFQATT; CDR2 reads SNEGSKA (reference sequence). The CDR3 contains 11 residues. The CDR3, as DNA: TGCAGTGCTAGCGGGGAAGAGACCCAGTACTTC. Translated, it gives CSASGEETQYF.

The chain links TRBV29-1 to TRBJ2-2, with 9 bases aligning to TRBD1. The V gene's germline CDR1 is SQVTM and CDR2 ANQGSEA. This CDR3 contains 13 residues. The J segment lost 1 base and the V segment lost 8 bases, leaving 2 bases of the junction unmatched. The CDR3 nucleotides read TGCAGCTTGGGACAGGGGAACACCGGGGAGCTGTTTTTT. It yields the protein CSLGQGNTGELFF.

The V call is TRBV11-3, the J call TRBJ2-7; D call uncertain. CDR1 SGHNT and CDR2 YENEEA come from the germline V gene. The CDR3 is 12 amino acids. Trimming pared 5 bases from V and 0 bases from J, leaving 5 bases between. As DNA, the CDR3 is TGTGCCAGCAGCGATAGCTCCTACGAGCAGTACTTC. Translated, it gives CASSDSSYEQYF.

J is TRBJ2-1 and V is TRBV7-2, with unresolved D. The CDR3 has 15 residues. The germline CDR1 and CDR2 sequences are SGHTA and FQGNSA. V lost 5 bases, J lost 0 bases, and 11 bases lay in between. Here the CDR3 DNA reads TGTGCCAGCAGCCCCGTTGCGAGCTCCTACAATGAGCAGTTCTTC. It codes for CASSPVASSYNEQFF.